These T cell receptor beta chains were read from a single sample in a study of shared clonotypes between healthy human individuals. Sequencing was performed with immunoSEQ multiplex PCR; in TCRdb, only in-frame clones are kept and a portion is missing. The table shows about 680,000 clones, with 92% occurring only once. The sequencing sample was made of naive CD8+ T cells sorted from blood. These receptors were collected from a man aged 25 to 45 in good health. Each CDR3 is given with its conserved first and last residue. Each record gives: J gene, V gene, clone size, D gene, CDR3 protein, CDR3 DNA. D genes are given only for firm matches. A clone size is listed for some rows: how often the clone was seen (once, few, many), or a class if it is expanded.

j_call: TRBJ2-1
v_call: TRBV4-1
clone_size: NA
d_call: NA
cdr3_aa: CASSQLYREKNEQFF
cdr3_nt: TGCGCCAGCAGCCAACTGTACCGGGAGAAAAATGAGCAGTTCTTC

j_call: TRBJ1-1
v_call: TRBV27
clone_size: few
d_call: NA
cdr3_aa: CASRSLGATEAFF
cdr3_nt: TGTGCCAGCAGGTCCTTGGGTGCCACTGAAGCTTTCTTT

j_call: TRBJ2-1
v_call: TRBV28
clone_size: NA
d_call: NA
cdr3_aa: CASNPSFTYNEQFF
cdr3_nt: TGTGCCAGCAACCCCAGTTTCACCTACAATGAGCAGTTCTTC

j_call: TRBJ2-1
v_call: TRBV6-5
clone_size: NA
d_call: NA
cdr3_aa: CASSYSQSSYNEQFF
cdr3_nt: TGTGCCAGCAGTTACAGTCAGAGCTCCTACAATGAGCAGTTCTTC

j_call: TRBJ2-3
v_call: TRBV30
clone_size: NA
d_call: NA
cdr3_aa: CAWSVVSGRGDTQYF
cdr3_nt: TGTGCCTGGAGTGTAGTTAGCGGTCGCGGAGATACGCAGTATTTT

j_call: TRBJ2-2
v_call: TRBV10-3
clone_size: once
d_call: NA
cdr3_aa: CAIRSGENTGELFF
cdr3_nt: TGTGCCATCCGATCCGGCGAGAACACCGGGGAGCTGTTTTTT

j_call: TRBJ2-7
v_call: TRBV11-2
clone_size: NA
d_call: TRBD2
cdr3_aa: CASSPTSGTYEQYF
cdr3_nt: TGTGCCAGCAGCCCTACTAGCGGCACCTACGAGCAGTACTTC

j_call: TRBJ1-1
v_call: TRBV27
clone_size: NA
d_call: NA
cdr3_aa: CASTPGVGNTEAFF
cdr3_nt: TGTGCCAGCACCCCCGGGGTGGGGAACACTGAAGCTTTCTTT

j_call: TRBJ2-7
v_call: TRBV13
clone_size: NA
d_call: TRBD1
cdr3_aa: CASSLEGASYEQYF
cdr3_nt: TGTGCCAGCAGCTTAGAGGGGGCTTCCTACGAGCAGTACTTC

j_call: TRBJ2-7
v_call: TRBV5-4
clone_size: NA
d_call: TRBD1
cdr3_aa: CASSLAGTGTYEQYF
cdr3_nt: TGTGCCAGCAGCTTGGCAGGGACAGGGACCTACGAGCAGTACTTC

j_call: TRBJ2-2
v_call: TRBV29-1
clone_size: NA
d_call: TRBD2
cdr3_aa: CSVVPSGSDGELFF
cdr3_nt: TGCAGCGTTGTTCCTAGCGGGAGTGACGGGGAGCTGTTTTTT

j_call: TRBJ2-7
v_call: TRBV19
clone_size: NA
d_call: TRBD2
cdr3_aa: CASSISVAGLYEQYF
cdr3_nt: TGTGCCAGTAGTATCAGTGTAGCGGGGCTCTACGAGCAGTACTTC

j_call: TRBJ2-2
v_call: TRBV4-1
clone_size: NA
d_call: NA
cdr3_aa: CASSAGQRGELFF
cdr3_nt: TGCGCCAGCAGCGCGGGTCAACGGGGGGAGCTGTTTTTT

j_call: TRBJ2-1
v_call: TRBV28
clone_size: NA
d_call: NA
cdr3_aa: CASSSTVLPYSEQFF
cdr3_nt: TGTGCCAGCAGCTCGACAGTCCTACCTTATTCTGAGCAGTTCTTC

j_call: TRBJ2-1
v_call: TRBV5-6
clone_size: NA
d_call: NA
cdr3_aa: CASSDSYNEQFF
cdr3_nt: TGTGCCAGCAGCGACTCTTACAATGAGCAGTTCTTC

j_call: TRBJ1-2
v_call: TRBV10-3
clone_size: NA
d_call: NA
cdr3_aa: CAISESTDYGYTF
cdr3_nt: TGTGCCATCAGTGAGTCGACAGACTATGGCTACACCTTC